A selection of T cell receptor beta chains follows, all from one sample in a study of cytomegalovirus exposure and HLA in healthy donors. Clones were sequenced by immunoSEQ multiplex PCR, and TCRdb holds only the in-frame ones, with some missing. The repertoire includes approximately 98,000 clones, about 85% of them detected once, and 3% to 3.5% sits in the top ten. Sequenced input: PBMCs. These receptors came from a woman younger than 30 in good health and CMV-seronegative. CDR3s include the opening cysteine and the closing phenylalanine or tryptophan. D genes are given only for firm matches. A row's size may be missing; if present it is once, few, many or a size class.

v_gene	abundance	j_gene	d_gene	len	CDR3nt	CDR3aa
TRBV30	.	TRBJ2-3	.	15	TGTGCCTGGAGTGTAAGTACTCCTCTCACAGATACGCAGTATTTT	CAWSVSTPLTDTQYF
TRBV11-2	few	TRBJ2-1	.	13	TGTGCCAGCGAACGAGGGAGCAACAATGAGCAGTTCTTC	CASERGSNNEQFF
TRBV2	.	TRBJ1-1	.	13	TGTGCCAGCAGCGGGCCCCGGGGGACTGAAGCTTTCTTT	CASSGPRGTEAFF
TRBV5-1	.	TRBJ2-7	.	15	TGCGCCAGCAGCCTCGAACCGGGACTCGATTTCGAGCAGTACTTC	CASSLEPGLDFEQYF
TRBV27	once	TRBJ1-1	.	15	TGTGCCAGCAGCTCCCGACAGGACCCGAACACTGAAGCTTTCTTT	CASSSRQDPNTEAFF
TRBV30	few	TRBJ2-7	.	12	TGTGCCTGGGGGGGCAATCCCTACGAGCAGTACTTC	CAWGGNPYEQYF
TRBV7-8	.	TRBJ1-2	.	13	TGTGCCAGCAGCCCGCCGGGAATAGGTGGCTACACCTTC	CASSPPGIGGYTF
TRBV11-3	.	TRBJ2-5	.	14	TGTGCCAGCAGCTTAGCCTCCGGGGGAGAGACCCAGTACTTC	CASSLASGGETQYF
TRBV2	.	TRBJ2-3	TRBD2	15	TGTGCCAGCAGGGTGACTAGCGGGGGAACAGATACGCAGTATTTT	CASRVTSGGTDTQYF
TRBV10-2	.	TRBJ1-1	.	13	TGCGCCAGCGGGGAGGCAGGGAGGAGTGAAGCTTTCTTT	CASGEAGRSEAFF
TRBV18	.	TRBJ2-3	TRBD2	16	TGTGCCAGCTCAAGAGGGACTAGCGGTGGGGCAGATACGCAGTATTTT	CASSRGTSGGADTQYF
TRBV11-3	.	TRBJ2-7	.	13	TGTGCCAGCAGCGAGGCTCCGGCATACGAGCAGTACTTC	CASSEAPAYEQYF
TRBV19	.	TRBJ1-3	.	15	TGTGCCAGTAGTGACCAGGGTCGCTCTGGAAACACCATATATTTT	CASSDQGRSGNTIYF
TRBV5-1	.	TRBJ2-3	TRBD2	16	TGCGCCAGCAGCAACGGACTAGCGGGGGAGACAGATACGCAGTATTTT	CASSNGLAGETDTQYF
TRBV13	.	TRBJ2-1	TRBD1	16	TGTGCCAGCAGCTTAAGCCGCGCAGGGGGTGGGGATGAGCAGTTCTTC	CASSLSRAGGGDEQFF
TRBV10-3	.	TRBJ1-1	.	13	TGTGCCATCAGTGAACGGGGGAACACTGAAGCTTTCTTT	CAISERGNTEAFF
TRBV25-1	many	TRBJ2-7	.	15	TGTGCCAGCAGTTCTCACCCCGACACTTTCTACGAGCAGTACTTC	CASSSHPDTFYEQYF
TRBV5-1	.	TRBJ2-5	TRBD2	15	TGCGCCAGCAGCTTGGTAGCGGGGGGTTCGGAGACCCAGTACTTC	CASSLVAGGSETQYF
TRBV27	.	TRBJ1-4	.	14	TGTGCCAGCAGCCGGGGAGCAACTAATGAAAAACTGTTTTTT	CASSRGATNEKLFF
TRBV5-6	.	TRBJ1-1	TRBD1	15	TGTGCCAGCAGCGGCTTACAGGGGGATTCGGCTGAAGCTTTCTTT	CASSGLQGDSAEAFF
TRBV7-3	few	TRBJ1-4	.	16	TGTGCCAGCAGCCCCGACAGAGCTGCAACTAATGAAAAACTGTTTTTT	CASSPDRAATNEKLFF
TRBV18	.	TRBJ2-7	TRBD1	15	TGTGCCAGCTCAGCAGGACAGGGGGCGGCCTACGAGCAGTACTTC	CASSAGQGAAYEQYF
TRBV11-1	few	TRBJ2-7	.	12	TGTGCCAGCAGCTTAATGAGCTACGAGCAGTACTTC	CASSLMSYEQYF
TRBV25-1	few	TRBJ2-2	TRBD2	14	TGTGCTTCCAGGGAGGGCAGAGACACCGGGGAGCTGTTTTTT	CASREGRDTGELFF
TRBV9	.	TRBJ2-1	TRBD1	16	TGTGCCAGCAGCGTAGTAGGGGGACAGGGGGCTAATGAGCAGTTCTTC	CASSVVGGQGANEQFF
TRBV27	.	TRBJ1-1	.	14	TGTGCCAGCAGCTGGTCCAGGGCGACGACTGAAGCTTTCTTT	CASSWSRATTEAFF
TRBV5-1	.	TRBJ1-2	.	14	TGCGCCAGCGGCTTGGACGGGGGGCGCTATGGCTACACCTTC	CASGLDGGRYGYTF
TRBV7-2	few	TRBJ1-5	.	15	TGTGCCAGCAGCCCGTTCCTCGCGGGCAATCAGCCCCAGCATTTT	CASSPFLAGNQPQHF
TRBV6-5	.	TRBJ1-3	.	14	TGTGCCAGCAGTGAGGACAGAGGCGGAAACACCATATATTTT	CASSEDRGGNTIYF
TRBV4-2	.	TRBJ1-2	.	14	TGTGCCAGCAGCCAAGAAGGCCAGGGCGATGGCTACACCTTC	CASSQEGQGDGYTF
TRBV6-6	.	TRBJ1-5	.	13	TGTGCCAGCAGGGGACTTATCAATCAGCCCCAGCATTTT	CASRGLINQPQHF
TRBV2	once	TRBJ2-1	.	12	TGTGCCATCCGGGACACGAACAATGAGCAGTTCTTC	CAIRDTNNEQFF
TRBV5-6	.	TRBJ1-1	.	12	TGTGCCAGCAGCTCGACAGATATTGAAGCTTTCTTT	CASSSTDIEAFF
TRBV5-4	.	TRBJ2-7	.	17	TGTGCCAGCAGCCTCCCCGGACTAGTGGGGGCCGTGGACGAGCAGTACTTC	CASSLPGLVGAVDEQYF
TRBV5-6	.	TRBJ2-7	TRBD1	17	TGTGCCAGCAGCTTAGGGACAGGGGGCGGAGTGGCCTACGAGCAGTACTTC	CASSLGTGGGVAYEQYF
TRBV2	once	TRBJ2-7	TRBD1	13	TGTGCCAGCAGTCGACAGGGTAAGGACGAGCAGTACTTC	CASSRQGKDEQYF
TRBV5-1	once	TRBJ2-3	TRBD2	20	TGCGCCAGCAGCCCCCAGTATGGAGCGGGGGACCTACTTAGCACAGATACGCAGTATTTT	CASSPQYGAGDLLSTDTQYF
TRBV7-7	.	TRBJ1-6	TRBD1	15	TGTGCCAGCAGCTTAGACGGGACAGGGAATTCACCCCTCCACTTT	CASSLDGTGNSPLHF
TRBV28	once	TRBJ1-5	.	16	TGTGCCAGCACCCCCCTGGGTCGGGGGGCCAATCAGCCCCAGCATTTT	CASTPLGRGANQPQHF
TRBV19	few	TRBJ1-4	.	12	TGTGCCAGTAGCTGGGACGGGGGAAAACTGTTTTTT	CASSWDGGKLFF
TRBV6-5	once	TRBJ1-6	.	14	TGTGCCAGCAGTTCGGGGGTTTATAATTCACCCCTCCACTTT	CASSSGVYNSPLHF
TRBV7-9	.	TRBJ2-1	.	13	TGTGCCAGCAGCCCCTCGGGATTCAATGAGCAGTTCTTC	CASSPSGFNEQFF
TRBV4-1	once	TRBJ2-3	TRBD1	15	TGCGCCAGCAGTCGACAGGGCTCCCGCACAGATACGCAGTATTTT	CASSRQGSRTDTQYF
TRBV13	.	TRBJ2-5	.	13	TGTGCCAGCAGCAAAGGGGGTCTGGAGACCCAGTACTTC	CASSKGGLETQYF
TRBV19	.	TRBJ2-3	.	15	TGTGCCAGTAGACACAGTCCCCCACTCCCAGATACGCAGTATTTT	CASRHSPPLPDTQYF
TRBV6-5	.	TRBJ2-5	.	15	TGTGCCAGCAGTTACTCTACAGGGTTTGACGAGACCCAGTACTTC	CASSYSTGFDETQYF
TRBV7-2	.	TRBJ2-1	TRBD2	19	TGTGCCAGCAGCTGGATTACTAGCGGCGCCCCAAGCTCCTACAATGAGCAGTTCTTC	CASSWITSGAPSSYNEQFF
TRBV27	.	TRBJ2-1	.	15	TGTGCCAGCAGTTTGTCGGGGTTACCCCTCAATGAGCAGTTCTTC	CASSLSGLPLNEQFF
TRBV9	.	TRBJ2-3	.	15	TGTGCCAGCAGCGTAGGGGTGACTACCACAGATACGCAGTATTTT	CASSVGVTTTDTQYF